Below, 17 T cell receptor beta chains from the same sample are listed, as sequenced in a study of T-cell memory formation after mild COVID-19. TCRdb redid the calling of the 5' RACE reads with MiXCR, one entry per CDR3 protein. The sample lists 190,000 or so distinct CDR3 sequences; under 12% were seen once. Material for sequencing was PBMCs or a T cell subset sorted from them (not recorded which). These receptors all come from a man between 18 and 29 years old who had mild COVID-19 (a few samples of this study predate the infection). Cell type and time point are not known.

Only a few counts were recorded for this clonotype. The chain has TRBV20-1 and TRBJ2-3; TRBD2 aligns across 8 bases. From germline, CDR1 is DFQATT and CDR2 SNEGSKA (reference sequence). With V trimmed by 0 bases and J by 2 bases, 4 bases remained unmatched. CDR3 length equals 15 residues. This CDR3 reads CSARDPRGATDTQYF. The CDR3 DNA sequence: TGCAGTGCTAGAGATCCGCGGGGGGCCACAGATACGCAGTATTTT.

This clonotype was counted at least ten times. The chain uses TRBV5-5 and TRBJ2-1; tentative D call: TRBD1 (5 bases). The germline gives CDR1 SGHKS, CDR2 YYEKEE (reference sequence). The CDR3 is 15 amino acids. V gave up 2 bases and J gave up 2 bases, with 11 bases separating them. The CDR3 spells CASSLSGWTYNEQFF. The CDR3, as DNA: TGTGCCAGCAGCTTATCAGGGTGGACCTACAATGAGCAGTTCTTC.

CDR3 coding DNA: TGTGCCAGCAGCGTATCTAGCACAGATACGCAGTATTTT. Its protein is CASSVSSTDTQYF. J is TRBJ2-3 and V is TRBV9; unclear D gene. The CDR3 has 13 amino acids. The V end was cut by 1 base, the J end by 0 bases, with 3 bases between. Germline values: CDR1 SGDLS, CDR2 YYNGEE.

The CDR3 coding sequence is TGTGCCAGCAGGAGAACTGGACAGGGAGACACCGGGGAGCTGTTTTTT. It specifies CASRRTGQGDTGELFF. This sequence joins TRBV12-3 or TRBV12-4 and TRBJ2-2; 8 bases align to TRBD1. Trimming cost V 6 bases and J 3 bases; bases outside gene matches: 9. This CDR3 contains 16 residues.

As DNA, the CDR3 is TGTGCCAGCAGTTGGGGAAGGGAGCCCCAGCATTTT. This gives the protein CASSWGREPQHF. This chain uses TRBV28 with TRBJ1-5; D is unresolved. V was trimmed by 4 bases and J by 8 bases, leaving 9 bases between them. The CDR3 is 12 residues long. Per the germline V gene, CDR1 is MDHEN and CDR2 is SYDVKM.

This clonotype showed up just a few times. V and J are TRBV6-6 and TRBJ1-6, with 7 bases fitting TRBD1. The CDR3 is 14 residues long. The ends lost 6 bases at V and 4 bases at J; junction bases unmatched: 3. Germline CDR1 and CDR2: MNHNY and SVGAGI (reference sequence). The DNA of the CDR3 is TGTGCCAGCAGAGAGGGACAGTATAATTCACCCCTCCACTTT. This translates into CASREGQYNSPLHF.

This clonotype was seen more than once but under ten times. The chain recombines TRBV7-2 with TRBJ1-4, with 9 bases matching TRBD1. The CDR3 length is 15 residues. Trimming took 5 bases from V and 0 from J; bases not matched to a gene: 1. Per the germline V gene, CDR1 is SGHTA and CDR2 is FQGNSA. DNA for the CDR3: TGTGCCAGCAGCGGGGACAGGGCAACTAATGAAAAACTGTTTTTT. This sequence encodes CASSGDRATNEKLFF.

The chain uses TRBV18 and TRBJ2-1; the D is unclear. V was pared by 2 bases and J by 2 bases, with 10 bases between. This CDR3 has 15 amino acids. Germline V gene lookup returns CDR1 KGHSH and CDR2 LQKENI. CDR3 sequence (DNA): TGTGCCAGCTCACCAGTGCAGGCGACCTACAATGAGCAGTTCTTC. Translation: CASSPVQATYNEQFF.

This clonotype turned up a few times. The CDR3 reads CASRAGAVDYEQYV. In DNA, the CDR3 is TGCGCCAGCAGAGCCGGTGCAGTCGACTACGAGCAGTACGTC. The rearrangement joins TRBV4-1 to TRBJ2-7; D is unclear. The germline CDR1 and CDR2 sequences are MGHRA and YSYEKL. The CDR3 runs 14 residues. V shed 6 bases and J shed 3 bases, with 15 bases lying between them.

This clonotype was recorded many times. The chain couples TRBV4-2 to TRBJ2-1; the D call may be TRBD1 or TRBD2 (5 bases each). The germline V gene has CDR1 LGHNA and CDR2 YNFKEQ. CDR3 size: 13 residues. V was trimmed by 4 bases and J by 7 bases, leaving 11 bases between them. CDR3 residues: CASSLGRKNEQFF. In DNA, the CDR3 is TGTGCCAGCAGCCTGGGACGGAAGAATGAGCAGTTCTTC.

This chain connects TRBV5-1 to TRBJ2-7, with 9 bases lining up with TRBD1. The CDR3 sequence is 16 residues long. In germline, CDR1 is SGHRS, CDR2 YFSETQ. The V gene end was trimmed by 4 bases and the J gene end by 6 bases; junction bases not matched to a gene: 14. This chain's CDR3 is CASSTRQGELTGEQYF. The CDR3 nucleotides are TGCGCCAGCAGCACCAGACAGGGGGAACTCACGGGCGAGCAGTACTTC.

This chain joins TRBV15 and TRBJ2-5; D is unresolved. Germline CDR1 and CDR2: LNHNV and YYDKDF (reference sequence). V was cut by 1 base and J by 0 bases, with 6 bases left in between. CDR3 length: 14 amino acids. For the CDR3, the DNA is TGTGCCACCAGCAGAGTCCCCGACCAAGAGACCCAGTACTTC. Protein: CATSRVPDQETQYF.

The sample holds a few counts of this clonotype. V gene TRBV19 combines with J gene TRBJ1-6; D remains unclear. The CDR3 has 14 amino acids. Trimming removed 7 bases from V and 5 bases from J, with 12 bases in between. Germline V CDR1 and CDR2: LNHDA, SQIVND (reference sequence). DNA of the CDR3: TGTGCCAGTACCCAGAGATCCGATAATTCACCCCTCCACTTT. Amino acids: CASTQRSDNSPLHF.

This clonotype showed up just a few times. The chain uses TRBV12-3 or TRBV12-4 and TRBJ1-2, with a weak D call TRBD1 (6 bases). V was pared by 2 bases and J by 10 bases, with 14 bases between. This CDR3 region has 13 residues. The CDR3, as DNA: TGTGCCAGCAGTTTACCCCCGGGACAAATCTACACCTTC. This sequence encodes CASSLPPGQIYTF.

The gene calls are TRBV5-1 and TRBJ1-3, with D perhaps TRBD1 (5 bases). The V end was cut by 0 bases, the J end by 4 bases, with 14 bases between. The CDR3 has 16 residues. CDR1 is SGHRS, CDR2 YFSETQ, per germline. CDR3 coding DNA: TGCGCCAGCAGCTTGGGGGGACCGTCGACGGGAAACACCATATATTTT. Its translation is CASSLGGPSTGNTIYF.

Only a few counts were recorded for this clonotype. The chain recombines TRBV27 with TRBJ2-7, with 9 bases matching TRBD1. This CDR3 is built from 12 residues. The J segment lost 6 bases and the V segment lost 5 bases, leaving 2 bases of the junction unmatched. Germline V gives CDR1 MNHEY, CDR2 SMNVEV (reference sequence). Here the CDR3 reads CASSTGGGEQYV. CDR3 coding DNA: TGTGCCAGCAGTACAGGGGGCGGCGAGCAGTACGTC.

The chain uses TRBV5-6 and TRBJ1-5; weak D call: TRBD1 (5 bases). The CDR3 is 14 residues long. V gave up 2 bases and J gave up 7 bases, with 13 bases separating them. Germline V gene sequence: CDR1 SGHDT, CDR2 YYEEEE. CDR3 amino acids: CASSLLQGRQPQHF. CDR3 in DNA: TGTGCCAGCAGCTTACTCCAGGGTCGCCAGCCCCAGCATTTT.